Included here is one TCR beta chain sequence, with context. The data were obtained in a study of T cells of healthy individuals. TCRdb processed the 5' RACE reads anew with MiXCR; each CDR3 protein has one entry. The sample carries 50,000 to 55,000 distinct CDR3 sequences, about 15% recorded once. The receptor was isolated from a human donor in good health.

CDR3 nucleotides: TGTGCCAGCAGCCCAGACTACAGGGGTGGGACTGAAGCTTTCTTT. Its protein is CASSPDYRGGTEAFF. The chain recombines TRBV7-3 with TRBJ1-1, with 7 bases aligning to TRBD1. The V gene end was trimmed by 5 bases and the J gene end by 5 bases; junction bases not matched to a gene: 11. Germline loops: CDR1 SGHTA, CDR2 FQGTGA. This CDR3 contains 15 residues.